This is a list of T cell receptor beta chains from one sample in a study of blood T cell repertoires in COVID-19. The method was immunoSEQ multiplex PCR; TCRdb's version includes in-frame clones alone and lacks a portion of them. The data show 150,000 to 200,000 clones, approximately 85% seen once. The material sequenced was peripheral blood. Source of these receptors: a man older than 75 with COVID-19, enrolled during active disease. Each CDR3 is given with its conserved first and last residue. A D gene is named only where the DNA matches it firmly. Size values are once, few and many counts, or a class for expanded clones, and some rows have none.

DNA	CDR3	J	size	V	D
TGTGCCACCAGCCCAAGCGGGTGGACAGATACGCAGTATTTT	CATSPSGWTDTQYF	TRBJ2-3	.	TRBV15	.
TGCGCCAGCAGCTTAGATTCGGGGGGCCTTAACACCGGGGAGCTGTTTTTT	CASSLDSGGLNTGELFF	TRBJ2-2	few	TRBV5-1	.
TGTGCCAGTAGTATCAGGGGTAGTTATGGCTACACCTTC	CASSIRGSYGYTF	TRBJ1-2	once	TRBV19	.
TGTGCCAGCAGCTTAACGGGCCAGGGTCGGGCTGAAGCTTTCTTT	CASSLTGQGRAEAFF	TRBJ1-1	.	TRBV11-3	.
TGTGCCAGCAGGGGGACAGGGCACTATGGCTACACCTTC	CASRGTGHYGYTF	TRBJ1-2	.	TRBV12-3/TRBV12-4	TRBD1
TGTGCCAGCAGTTTGGACAGGGGGCTCGACTATGGCTACACCTTC	CASSLDRGLDYGYTF	TRBJ1-2	.	TRBV6-5	TRBD1
TGTGCCAGCAGTTCGACAATCCGGTATGGCTACACCTTC	CASSSTIRYGYTF	TRBJ1-2	.	TRBV12-3/TRBV12-4	.
TGTGCCAGCTCACTTGCGACAAGCCCCTCAGAGCAGTACTTC	CASSLATSPSEQYF	TRBJ2-7	.	TRBV18	.
TGCGCCAGCAGCCTCACTCAGGTGAACACTGAAGCTTTCTTT	CASSLTQVNTEAFF	TRBJ1-1	few	TRBV5-1	.
TGTGCCAGTAGTAGATGGGGCACGGACGAGCAGTACTTC	CASSRWGTDEQYF	TRBJ2-7	.	TRBV19	.
TGTGCCAGTAGTAGAGGGCCGGAGATGACCCTCCACTTT	CASSRGPEMTLHF	TRBJ1-6	.	TRBV19	.
TGCGCCAGCAGCGATGCAAGGGGCAGGTATAATTCACCCCTCCACTTT	CASSDARGRYNSPLHF	TRBJ1-6	.	TRBV5-1	.
TGTGCCAGCAGCCGAGGGGGACAGAAAGAGACCCAGTACTTC	CASSRGGQKETQYF	TRBJ2-5	.	TRBV7-8	TRBD1
TGTGCCAGCAGCGCCCCACCGGGGGGCGCGGGAGGCTACACCTTC	CASSAPPGGAGGYTF	TRBJ1-2	.	TRBV9	.
TGCGCCAGCAGCTCAGGGGCCCTGCGGATACCTGAAGCTTTCTTT	CASSSGALRIPEAFF	TRBJ1-1	.	TRBV5-1	.
TGCGCCAGCAGCTTAGAGGACAGGGGGCGGACAACCATATATTTT	CASSLEDRGRTTIYF	TRBJ1-3	few	TRBV5-1	TRBD1